These T cell receptor beta chains were read from a single sample in a study of monozygotic twins with cystic fibrosis. TCRdb's table, derived via immunoSEQ multiplex PCR, lists solely in-frame clones and lacks some. The sample consists of fewer than 20,000 clones, approximately 96% of them appearing once. The material sequenced was blood. These receptors were taken from a woman between 25 and 40 years old with cystic fibrosis. CDR3s include the opening cysteine and the closing phenylalanine or tryptophan. The D gene is left open where the match is weak. Some rows have no size entry. The others give once, few or many, or a class for an expanded clone.

j_gene,v_gene,d_gene,abundance,CDR3aa,CDR3nt
TRBJ1-6,TRBV4-3,-,-,CASSQDTGTNSPLHF,TGCGCCAGCAGCCAAGATACAGGGACTAATTCACCCCTCCACTTT
TRBJ2-3,TRBV4-1,TRBD2,once,CASSHLAGGTDTQYF,TGCGCCAGCAGCCATCTAGCGGGGGGCACAGATACGCAGTATTTT
TRBJ2-7,TRBV27,-,-,CASSLSGPGLEQYF,TGTGCCAGCAGTCTCTCCGGCCCTGGCCTCGAGCAGTACTTC
TRBJ1-5,TRBV25-1,TRBD1,-,CASSSGQGRNQPQHF,TGTGCCAGCAGTTCCGGACAGGGGAGAAATCAGCCCCAGCATTTT
TRBJ1-1,TRBV4-1,-,few,CASSQPGNTEAFF,TGCGCCAGCAGCCAACCAGGGAACACTGAAGCTTTCTTT
TRBJ1-1,TRBV28,TRBD1,once,CASTRTGGGTEAFF,TGTGCCAGCACCAGGACAGGGGGAGGTACTGAAGCTTTCTTT
TRBJ1-4,TRBV7-5,-,once,CARSLLEKLFF,TGTGCCAGAAGCTTACTGGAAAAACTGTTTTTT
TRBJ2-7,TRBV7-8,-,-,CASSLGVGLYEQYF,TGTGCCAGCAGCTTAGGGGTGGGGCTCTACGAGCAGTACTTC
TRBJ1-2,TRBV10-3,-,-,CAISTNLNYGYTF,TGTGCCATCAGTACAAACCTTAACTATGGCTACACCTTC
TRBJ1-2,TRBV19,-,once,CASSIRAGDYGYTF,TGTGCCAGTAGTATAAGGGCGGGGGACTATGGCTACACCTTC
TRBJ1-1,TRBV5-6,-,-,CASSLASIDEEAFF,TGTGCCAGCAGCTTGGCGTCGATCGATGAGGAAGCTTTCTTT
TRBJ2-1,TRBV14,TRBD1,-,CASSLFWDRGHNEQFF,TGTGCCAGCAGCCTCTTCTGGGACAGGGGGCACAATGAGCAGTTCTTC
TRBJ2-3,TRBV2,-,-,CASSLPPGGLSADTQYF,TGTGCCAGCAGTCTACCGCCCGGGGGGCTATCGGCAGATACGCAGTATTTT
TRBJ1-1,TRBV4-3,-,-,CASSQGVPGQGFEAFF,TGCGCCAGCAGCCAAGGGGTTCCGGGACAAGGCTTTGAAGCTTTCTTT
TRBJ2-3,TRBV5-1,-,once,CASSLVGGQGTDTQYF,TGCGCCAGCAGCTTGGTAGGAGGGCAGGGAACAGATACGCAGTATTTT
TRBJ2-7,TRBV9,-,-,CASSPEVGVHEQYF,TGTGCCAGCAGCCCCGAAGTTGGGGTTCACGAGCAGTACTTC
TRBJ1-1,TRBV29-1,-,-,CSVEKRLNTEAFF,TGCAGCGTTGAGAAGAGGCTGAACACTGAAGCTTTCTTT
TRBJ2-6,TRBV11-2,-,-,CASSSGANVLTF,TGTGCCAGCAGTTCTGGGGCCAACGTCCTGACTTTC
TRBJ1-3,TRBV6-5,TRBD1,-,CASIPGQGSGNTIYF,TGTGCCAGCATTCCGGGACAGGGCTCTGGAAACACCATATATTTT
TRBJ2-5,TRBV7-8,-,-,CASSPQETQYF,TGTGCCAGCAGCCCCCAAGAGACCCAGTACTTC
TRBJ2-5,TRBV10-2,-,-,CASSQGVGVRETQYF,TGCGCCAGCAGCCAAGGCGTAGGGGTTAGAGAGACCCAGTACTTC
TRBJ2-7,TRBV5-1,TRBD1,-,CASSSGQASYEQYF,TGCGCCAGCAGCTCGGGACAGGCCTCCTACGAGCAGTACTTC
TRBJ1-2,TRBV7-2,TRBD1,-,CASSPTGGANYGYTF,TGTGCCAGCAGCCCCACAGGGGGAGCTAACTATGGCTACACCTTC
TRBJ2-7,TRBV6-5,-,-,CASSYSTASSYEQYF,TGTGCCAGCAGTTACTCGACGGCTAGCTCCTACGAGCAGTACTTC
TRBJ1-5,TRBV6-5,-,-,CASSRDSGQPQHF,TGTGCCAGCAGCCGCGACAGCGGTCAGCCCCAGCATTTT
TRBJ2-5,TRBV13,-,-,CASRHQGYEETQYF,TGTGCCAGCAGGCATCAGGGATACGAGGAGACCCAGTACTTC
TRBJ2-2,TRBV25-1,-,-,CASSERDTGELFF,TGTGCCAGCAGTGAAAGGGACACCGGGGAGCTGTTTTTT
TRBJ2-5,TRBV6-1,TRBD2,-,CASRGTSGNDGTQYF,TGTGCCAGCAGGGGGACTAGCGGGAATGATGGGACCCAGTACTTC
TRBJ1-5,TRBV6-1,-,-,CASSETYSNQPQHF,TGTGCCAGCAGTGAAACCTATAGCAATCAGCCCCAGCATTTT